This T cell receptor beta chain was sequenced for a study of cytomegalovirus exposure and HLA in healthy donors. The CDR3 covers 14 residues. V lost 0 bases and J lost 3; bases outside the gene matches: 3. The germline CDR1 and CDR2 sequences are SGDLS and YYNGEE. Researchers ran the PCR with 60 Vbeta and 13 Jbeta primers. Generated by immunoSEQ multiplex PCR, the TCRdb table keeps only in-frame clones and is missing some. The sample carries 150,000 or so clones, 70% to 80% recorded once. Study-wide points: TCR beta sequences reportedly predicted the HLA-A and HLA-B alleles of most subjects accurately. Later analysis identified a missense DCLRE1C variant that was linked to TCR beta V- and J-gene trimming.

Regarding this clone: The antigen is undetermined.

Each donor was healthy, and each was a bone marrow donor. The specimen was PBMCs. This sequence joins TRBV9 and TRBJ2-7; 7 nucleotides agree with TRBD2. This TCR was recovered from a man aged 25-45 years in good health and CMV-seropositive. DNA for the CDR3: TGTGCCAGCAGCGTAGGGGAGGGGTTCTACGAGCAGTACTTC. Its protein product is CASSVGEGFYEQYF.